The 25 T cell receptor beta chains below all came from one sample that was sequenced in a study of shared T cell receptors in the human thymus. The protocol was immunoSEQ multiplex PCR, while the TCRdb copy is restricted to in-frame clones and leaves out a portion. This sample has roughly 68,000 clones, with 90% to 95% found just once. The sample was thymocytes. These receptors were taken from a human donor.

The CDR3 is CASSPRGPKHYGYTF. As DNA, the CDR3 is TGTGCCAGCAGCCCCAGGGGACCGAAGCACTATGGCTACACCTTC. The chain combines TRBV9 with TRBJ1-2; the D gene is possibly TRBD1 (6 bases). V gave up 4 bases and J gave up 3 bases, with 16 bases separating them. This CDR3 has 15 amino acids. Germline lookup yields CDR1 SGDLS and CDR2 YYNGEE.

In nucleotides, the CDR3 is TGTGCCAGTAGTATACGGTGGTTCCTTTCAAACACTGAAGCTTTCTTT. This gives the protein CASSIRWFLSNTEAFF. V gene TRBV19 combines with J gene TRBJ1-1; D is undetermined. Germline V gives CDR1 LNHDA, CDR2 SQIVND (reference sequence). Between the trimmed V and J ends, which lost 2 bases and 2 bases, there was a span of 15 bases. The CDR3 extends over 16 amino acids. The full variable domain, in which reference TRBV19 and TRBJ1-1 provide the parts outside the CDR3, is DGGITQSPKYLFRKEGQNVTLSCEQNLNHDAMYWYRQDPGQGLRLIYYSQIVNDFQKGDIAEGYSVSREKKESFPLTVTSAQKNPTAFYLCASSIRWFLSNTEAFFGQGTRLTVV.

The chain carries TRBV4-1 and TRBJ1-5; perhaps TRBD1 as D (6 bases). Trimming left V 1 base short and J 4 bases short, with 23 bases between. Germline CDR1 is MGHRA and CDR2 is YSYEKL. This CDR3 is 19 amino acids long. This CDR3 is CASSQGGQGRRVGNQPQHF. CDR3 sequence (DNA): TGCGCCAGCAGCCAAGGGGGGCAGGGGCGAAGGGTAGGGAATCAGCCCCAGCATTTT.

J is TRBJ1-1 and V is TRBV6-1, with a possible D match to TRBD1 (5 bases). Germline V gives CDR1 MNHNS, CDR2 SASEGT. Trimming stripped 3 bases from V and 10 bases from J, with 27 bases between. This CDR3 contains 17 residues. The CDR3 here is CASSEPGQGRGGCVAFF. The CDR3 coding sequence is TGTGCCAGCAGTGAGCCGGGTCAGGGCCGAGGAGGGTGCGTAGCTTTCTTT.

V is TRBV7-3 and J is TRBJ2-3, with 11 bases fitting TRBD2. Germline V lookup: CDR1 SGHTA, CDR2 FQGTGA. With V trimmed by 0 bases and J by 4 bases, 9 bases remained unmatched. This CDR3 has 18 residues. The CDR3 coding sequence is TGTGCCAGCAGCTTAACAGGGGATCTAGCGGGGGGATCAGATACGCAGTATTTT. This codes for CASSLTGDLAGGSDTQYF.

This chain uses TRBV14 with TRBJ1-3; D is undetermined. The V end was cut by 0 bases, the J end by 0 bases, with 15 bases between. CDR1 and CDR2 (germline): SGHDN, FVKESK. The CDR3 covers 18 residues. The CDR3, as DNA: TGTGCCAGCAGCCAAGATATGAGAGGTTTTCCCTCTGGAAACACCATATATTTT. Residues: CASSQDMRGFPSGNTIYF.

The rearrangement uses TRBV4-3 and TRBJ2-1; D may be TRBD1 or TRBD2 (5 bases each). The CDR3 contains 16 residues. V lost 1 base, J lost 2 bases, and 12 bases lay in between. Looked up from germline, CDR1 is LGHNA and CDR2 is YSLEER. CDR3 DNA: TGCGCCAGCAGCCAAGGCGCCGGGGCACCCTACAATGAGCAGTTCTTC. Translated: CASSQGAGAPYNEQFF.

V gene TRBV10-3 combines with J gene TRBJ1-5; D unresolved. Looked up from germline, CDR1 is ENHRY and CDR2 is SYGVKD. V lost 6 bases and J lost 6, with 9 bases in between. The CDR3 covers 12 residues. The DNA for the CDR3 is TGTGCCATCAGCGGAACCATTCAGCCCCAGCATTTT. This sequence encodes CAISGTIQPQHF.

The chain employs TRBV5-1 and TRBJ2-6, with no clear D. The CDR3 spans 16 residues. V lost 2 bases, J lost 0 bases, and 9 bases lay in between. CDR1 and CDR2 from the germline V gene are SGHRS and YFSETQ. DNA for the CDR3: TGCGCCAGCAGCTTTAGTGGCGGCTCTGGGGCCAACGTCCTGACTTTC. Amino acids: CASSFSGGSGANVLTF.

The rearrangement joins TRBV4-3 to TRBJ1-2; no definite D call. Between the trimmed V and J ends, which lost 2 bases and 2 bases, there was a span of 9 bases. The length of the CDR3 is 14 residues. Germline CDR1 LGHNA, CDR2 YSLEER. The CDR3 DNA follows: TGCGCCAGCAGCCAATACACGGGGAACTATGGCTACACCTTC. Translating it yields CASSQYTGNYGYTF.

The rearrangement uses TRBV9 and TRBJ2-7; D is perhaps TRBD2 (5 bases). This CDR3 is 16 amino acids long. Germline V gives CDR1 SGDLS, CDR2 YYNGEE. Trimming left V 3 bases short and J 4 bases short, with 20 bases between. CDR3: CASSENTSLPLYEQYF. CDR3 DNA sequence: TGTGCCAGCAGCGAAAATACTAGTTTACCTCTTTACGAGCAGTACTTC.

The chain employs TRBV11-2 and TRBJ1-1; D remains unclear. CDR1 is SGHAT, CDR2 FQNNGV, per germline. This CDR3 spans 14 amino acids. V lost 4 bases and J 0 bases, leaving 9 bases between the germline ends. CDR3 sequence: CASSSYALNTEAFF. The DNA of the CDR3 is TGTGCCAGCAGCTCATATGCCTTGAACACTGAAGCTTTCTTT.

This rearrangement joins TRBV6-1 to TRBJ2-5; D could derive from TRBD1 or TRBD2 (7 bases each). The CDR3 totals 14 residues. The germline V gene has CDR1 MNHNS and CDR2 SASEGT. Between the trimmed V and J ends, which lost 7 bases and 5 bases, there was a span of 17 bases. For the CDR3, the DNA is TGTGCCAGCATCGTCACAGGGGAGGGGGAGACCCAGTACTTC. Translation gives CASIVTGEGETQYF.

The chain links TRBV11-1 to TRBJ2-3; TRBD2 might be the D (7 bases). V was pared by 4 bases and J by 6 bases, with 20 bases between. Germline V lookup: CDR1 SGHAT, CDR2 FQDESV (reference sequence). The CDR3 totals 16 residues. CDR3 DNA sequence: TGTGCCAGCAGCTCGGACCGGGGGGCGGGGGATGATACGCAGTATTTT. Translation gives CASSSDRGAGDDTQYF.

The V gene is TRBV5-8, the J gene TRBJ1-1; the match to TRBD1 covers 7 bases. V dropped 1 base and J dropped 3; count of bases not matched to a gene: 21. The CDR3 runs to 20 residues. Per the germline V gene, CDR1 is SGHTS and CDR2 is YDEGEE. Here the CDR3 reads CASSLTPTRGWRYGDTEAFF. In DNA, the CDR3 is TGTGCCAGCAGCTTGACCCCTACCAGGGGGTGGAGATATGGGGACACTGAAGCTTTCTTT.

The J gene is TRBJ2-7, the V gene TRBV4-1, with D maybe TRBD2 (6 bases). CDR1 and CDR2 from the germline V gene are MGHRA and YSYEKL. Between the trimmed V and J ends, which lost 0 bases and 3 bases, there was a span of 12 bases. This CDR3 has 15 residues. The CDR3: CASSQDVGGLYEQYF. The CDR3 DNA reads as TGCGCCAGCAGCCAAGATGTGGGGGGTCTCTACGAGCAGTACTTC.

CDR3 nucleotides: TGCGCCAGCAGCCAAGTTGAGCCCCACCCGGACAGGCGAACTGGAAACACCATATATTTT. Translation: CASSQVEPHPDRRTGNTIYF. This sequence joins TRBV4-3 and TRBJ1-3, with TRBD1 matching 7 bases. Germline V lookup: CDR1 LGHNA, CDR2 YSLEER. The CDR3 spans 20 residues. V dropped 1 base and J dropped 2; count of bases not matched to a gene: 17.

V gene TRBV7-8 combines with J gene TRBJ1-5; the D is unclear. Trimming shortened V by 3 bases and J by 4 bases, and 19 bases separated the two germline ends. CDR1 is SGHVS and CDR2 is FQNEAQ in the germline V gene. The CDR3 length is 17 residues. DNA for the CDR3: TGTGCCAGCAGCTTCTCTGGGTCTGCGGAAACGAATCAGCCCCAGCATTTT. Translation: CASSFSGSAETNQPQHF. Complete variable domain (other parts from reference TRBV7-8 and TRBJ1-5): GAGVSQSPRYKVAKRGQDVALRCDPISGHVSLFWYQQALGQGPEFLTYFQNEAQLDKSGLPSDRFFAERPEGSVSTLKIQRTQQEDSAVYLCASSFSGSAETNQPQHFGDGTRLSIL.

CDR3 coding DNA: TGTGCCAGCAGAGACAGGGGCGATCAGCCCCAGCATTTT. Its protein product is CASRDRGDQPQHF. The V call is TRBV5-4, the J call TRBJ1-5; 8 bases align to TRBD1. V dropped 5 bases and J dropped 5; count of bases not matched to a gene: 3. The CDR3 loop spans 13 amino acids. The germline CDR1 and CDR2 sequences are SGHNT and YYREEE (reference sequence).

The chain has TRBV15 and TRBJ2-5; 12 bases align to TRBD2. V shed 3 bases and J 3 bases; nucleotides not matched to a gene: 11. The germline V gene encodes CDR1 LNHNV and CDR2 YYDKDF (reference sequence). This CDR3 comprises 18 residues. Written as DNA, the CDR3 is TGTGCCACCAGCAGCTACGGACTAGCGGGGTCGGCCAAAGAGACCCAGTACTTC. Its translation is CATSSYGLAGSAKETQYF.

The J gene is TRBJ1-4, the V gene TRBV6-6; the D is unclear. CDR1 is MNHNY, CDR2 SVGAGI, per germline (reference sequence). This CDR3 has 15 residues. Deletions cut 5 bases from V and 7 bases from J, with 17 bases between. CDR3 nucleotides: TGTGCCAGCAGTCCCCCACCGGGCGGAGGTGAAAAACTGTTTTTT. Amino acids: CASSPPPGGGEKLFF.

V and J are TRBV4-3 and TRBJ2-3; D may be TRBD1 (5 bases). The germline V gene has CDR1 LGHNA and CDR2 YSLEER. CDR3 length: 14 amino acids. Trimming left V 4 bases short and J 2 bases short, with 10 bases between. The CDR3 nucleotides read TGCGCCAGCAGCCTCATGGGGCCCACAGATACGCAGTATTTT. Its protein is CASSLMGPTDTQYF.

The J gene is TRBJ1-3, the V gene TRBV4-3; D uncertain. Trimming left V 0 bases short and J 0 bases short, with 9 bases between. This CDR3 spans 16 amino acids. CDR1 and CDR2 (germline): LGHNA, YSLEER. In nucleotides, the CDR3 is TGCGCCAGCAGCCAAGACAAGGGTAGCTCTGGAAACACCATATATTTT. Translated, it gives CASSQDKGSSGNTIYF.

This sequence joins TRBV12-5 and TRBJ2-7; D is perhaps TRBD1 (6 bases). CDR3 length equals 14 residues. The V gene lost 4 bases and the J gene lost 7 bases, with 17 bases spanning the gap. CDR1 and CDR2 (germline): LGHNT, FRNRAP. CDR3 nucleotide sequence: TGTGCTAGTGGTTCGGTTGACCAGGGGAGAGAGCAGTACTTC. Translating gives CASGSVDQGREQYF.

The chain is built from TRBV14 and TRBJ2-7; either TRBD1 or TRBD2 may supply D (6 bases each). Germline CDR1 SGHDN, CDR2 FVKESK. Between the trimmed V and J ends, which lost 0 bases and 3 bases, there was a span of 15 bases. The CDR3 is 16 amino acids. As DNA, the CDR3 is TGTGCCAGCAGCCAAGATAGTTATGGAGGGGGCTACGAGCAGTACTTC. Translating it yields CASSQDSYGGGYEQYF.